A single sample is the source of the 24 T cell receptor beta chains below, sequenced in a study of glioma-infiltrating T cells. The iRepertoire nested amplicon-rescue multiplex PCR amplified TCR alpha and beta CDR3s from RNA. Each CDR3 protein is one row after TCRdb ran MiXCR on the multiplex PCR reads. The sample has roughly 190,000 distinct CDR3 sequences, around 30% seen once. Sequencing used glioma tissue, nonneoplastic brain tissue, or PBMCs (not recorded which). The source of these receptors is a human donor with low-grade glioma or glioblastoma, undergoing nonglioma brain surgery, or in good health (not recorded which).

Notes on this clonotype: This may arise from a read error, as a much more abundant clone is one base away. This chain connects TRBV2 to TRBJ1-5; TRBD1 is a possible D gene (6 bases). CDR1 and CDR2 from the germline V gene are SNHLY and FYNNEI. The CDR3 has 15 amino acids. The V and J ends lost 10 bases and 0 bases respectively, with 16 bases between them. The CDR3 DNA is TGTGCCAACAGCGCAGACAGGTTTAGCAATCAGCCCCAGCATTTT. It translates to CANSADRFSNQPQHF.

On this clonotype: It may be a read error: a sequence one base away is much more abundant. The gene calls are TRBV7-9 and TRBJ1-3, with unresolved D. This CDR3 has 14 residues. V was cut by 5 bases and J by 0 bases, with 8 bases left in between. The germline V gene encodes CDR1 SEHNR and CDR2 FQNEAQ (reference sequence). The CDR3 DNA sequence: TGTGCCAGCAGCCCGATGTTCTCTGGAAACACCATATATTTT. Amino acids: CASSPMFSGNTIYF.

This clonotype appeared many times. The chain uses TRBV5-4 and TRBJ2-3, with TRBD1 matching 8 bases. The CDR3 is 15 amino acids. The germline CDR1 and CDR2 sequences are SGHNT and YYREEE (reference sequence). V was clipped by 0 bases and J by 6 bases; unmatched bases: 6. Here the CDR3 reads CASSLVAGGDDTQYF. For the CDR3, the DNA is TGTGCCAGCAGCTTGGTGGCAGGGGGCGATGATACGCAGTATTTT.

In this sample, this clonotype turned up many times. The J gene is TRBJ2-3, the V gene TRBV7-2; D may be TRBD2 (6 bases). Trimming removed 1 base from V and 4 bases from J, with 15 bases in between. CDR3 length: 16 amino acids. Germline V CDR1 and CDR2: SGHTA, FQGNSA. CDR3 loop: CASSLVPRDGADTQYF. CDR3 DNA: TGTGCCAGCAGCTTAGTACCGCGGGACGGAGCAGATACGCAGTATTTT. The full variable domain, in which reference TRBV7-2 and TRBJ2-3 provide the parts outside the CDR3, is GAGVSQSPSNKVTEKGKDVELRCDPISGHTALYWYRQSLGQGLEFLIYFQGNSAPDKSGLPSDRFSAERTGGSVSTLTIQRTQQEDSAVYLCASSLVPRDGADTQYFGPGTRLTVL.

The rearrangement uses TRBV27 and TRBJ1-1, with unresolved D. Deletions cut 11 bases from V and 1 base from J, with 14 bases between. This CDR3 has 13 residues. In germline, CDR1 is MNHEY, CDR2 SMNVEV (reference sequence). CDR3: CAGSLSGNTEAFF. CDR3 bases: TGTGCCGGAAGTTTATCCGGGAACACTGAAGCTTTCTTT.

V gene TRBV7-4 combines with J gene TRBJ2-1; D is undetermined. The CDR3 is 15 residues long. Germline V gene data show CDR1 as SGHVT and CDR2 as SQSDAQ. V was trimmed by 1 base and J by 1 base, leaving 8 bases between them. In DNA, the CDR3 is TGTGCCAGCAGCTTAGTCGGCGAGTCCTACAATGAGCAGTTCTTC. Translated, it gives CASSLVGESYNEQFF.

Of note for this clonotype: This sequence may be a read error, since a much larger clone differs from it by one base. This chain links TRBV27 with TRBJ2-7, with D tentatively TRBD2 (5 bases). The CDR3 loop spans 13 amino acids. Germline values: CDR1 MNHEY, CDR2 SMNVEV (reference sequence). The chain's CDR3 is CASSHGLSYEKYF. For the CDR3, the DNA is TGCGCCAGCAGCCACGGACTGAGCTACGAGAAGTACTTC.

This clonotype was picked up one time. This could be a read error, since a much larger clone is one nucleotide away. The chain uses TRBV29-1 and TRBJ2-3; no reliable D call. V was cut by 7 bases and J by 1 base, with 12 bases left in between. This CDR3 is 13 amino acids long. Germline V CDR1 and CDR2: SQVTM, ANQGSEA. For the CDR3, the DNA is TGCAGCGGCCTATACTTGGGCACAGATACGCAGTATTTT. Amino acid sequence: CSGLYLGTDTQYF.

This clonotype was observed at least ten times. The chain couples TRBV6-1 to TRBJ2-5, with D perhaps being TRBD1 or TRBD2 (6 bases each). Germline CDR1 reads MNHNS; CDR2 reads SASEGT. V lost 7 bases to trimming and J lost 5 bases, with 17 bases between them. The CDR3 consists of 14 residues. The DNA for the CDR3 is TGTGCCAGCACCGGTCGGGGGCTAGGGGAGACCCAGTACTTC. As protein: CASTGRGLGETQYF.

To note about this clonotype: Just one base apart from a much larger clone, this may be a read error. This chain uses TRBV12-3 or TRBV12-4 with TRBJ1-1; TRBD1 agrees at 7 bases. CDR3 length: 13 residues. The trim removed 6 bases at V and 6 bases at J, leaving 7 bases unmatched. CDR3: CASSRGINAEAFF. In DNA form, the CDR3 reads TGTGCCAGCAGCAGGGGGATTAACGCTGAAGCTTTCTTT.

CDR3 in amino acids: CASRTGTQRYEQYF. The CDR3 DNA reads TGCGCCAGCAGAACCGGGACACAACGCTACGAGCAGTACTTC. V gene TRBV5-1 combines with J gene TRBJ2-7, with D maybe TRBD1 (6 bases). The germline gives CDR1 SGHRS, CDR2 YFSETQ. With 5 bases removed from V and 3 bases from J, the gap between germline ends came to 15 bases. The CDR3 totals 14 residues.

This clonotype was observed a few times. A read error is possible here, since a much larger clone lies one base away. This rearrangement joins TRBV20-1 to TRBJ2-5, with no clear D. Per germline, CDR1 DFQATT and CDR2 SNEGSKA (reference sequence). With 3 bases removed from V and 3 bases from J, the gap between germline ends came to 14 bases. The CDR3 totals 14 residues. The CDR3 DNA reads TGCAGTGCTAGCTTGAAATGCCTCAAAGAGACCCAGTACTTC. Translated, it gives CSASLKCLKETQYF.

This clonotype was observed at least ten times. The DNA of the CDR3 is TGCGCCAGCAGCCAAAACAGGGGGAATGGTGAAGCTTTCTTT. Protein sequence: CASSQNRGNGEAFF. This chain joins TRBV4-1 and TRBJ1-1; 8 bases align to TRBD1. The V and J ends lost 2 bases and 7 bases, in that order; junction bases with no gene match: 6. The CDR3 has 14 residues. CDR1 is MGHRA, CDR2 YSYEKL, per germline.

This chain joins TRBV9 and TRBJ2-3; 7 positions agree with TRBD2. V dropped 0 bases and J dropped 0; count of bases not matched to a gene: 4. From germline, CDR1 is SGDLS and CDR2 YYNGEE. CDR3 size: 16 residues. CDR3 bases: TGTGCCAGCAGCGTAGGTACTAGCGATAGCACAGATACGCAGTATTTT. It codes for CASSVGTSDSTDTQYF.

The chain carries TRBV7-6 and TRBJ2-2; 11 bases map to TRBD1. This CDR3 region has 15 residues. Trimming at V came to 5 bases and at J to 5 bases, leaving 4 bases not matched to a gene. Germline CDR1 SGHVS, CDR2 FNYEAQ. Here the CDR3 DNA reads TGTGCCAGCAGCGGAGGGACAGGGGGAACCGGGGAGCTGTTTTTT. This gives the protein CASSGGTGGTGELFF.

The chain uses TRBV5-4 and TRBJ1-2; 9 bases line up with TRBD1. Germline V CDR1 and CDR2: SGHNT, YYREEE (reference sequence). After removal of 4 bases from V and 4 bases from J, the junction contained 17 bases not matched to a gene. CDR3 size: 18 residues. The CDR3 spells CASSPPGQGNVRGYGYTF. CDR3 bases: TGTGCCAGCAGCCCTCCGGGACAGGGAAATGTACGAGGCTATGGCTACACCTTC.

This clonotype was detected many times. CDR3 DNA sequence: TGTGCCATCAGTGGGACAGGGTTAAGTAATGGCTACACCTTC. Translating gives CAISGTGLSNGYTF. V is TRBV10-3 and J is TRBJ1-2; 8 bases are a match to TRBD1. V trimming: 4 bases; J trimming: 6 bases; junction bases outside the gene matches: 7. This CDR3 has 14 amino acids. The V gene's germline CDR1 is ENHRY and CDR2 SYGVKD.

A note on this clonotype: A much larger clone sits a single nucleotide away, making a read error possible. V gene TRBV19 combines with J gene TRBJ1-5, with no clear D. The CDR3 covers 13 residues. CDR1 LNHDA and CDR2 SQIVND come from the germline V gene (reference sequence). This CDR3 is CSSSPQTYEPQHF. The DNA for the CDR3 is TGTTCCAGTAGTCCCCAGACTTACGAGCCCCAGCATTTT.

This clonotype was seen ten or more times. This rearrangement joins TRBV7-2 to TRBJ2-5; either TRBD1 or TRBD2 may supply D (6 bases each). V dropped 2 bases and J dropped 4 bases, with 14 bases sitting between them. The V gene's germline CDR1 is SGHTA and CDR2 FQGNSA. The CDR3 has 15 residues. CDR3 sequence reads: CASSLRWGALETQYF. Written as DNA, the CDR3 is TGTGCCAGCAGCTTAAGGTGGGGGGCGCTAGAGACCCAGTACTTC.

CDR3 in DNA: TGCAGTGCGGACAGGGGGAACCAGCCCCAGCATTTT. As protein: CSADRGNQPQHF. J is TRBJ1-5 and V is TRBV20-1; 10 nucleotides agree with TRBD1. The CDR3 runs 12 residues. The germline V gene encodes CDR1 DFQATT and CDR2 SNEGSKA (reference sequence). After removal of 6 bases from V and 7 bases from J, the junction contained 3 bases not matched to a gene.

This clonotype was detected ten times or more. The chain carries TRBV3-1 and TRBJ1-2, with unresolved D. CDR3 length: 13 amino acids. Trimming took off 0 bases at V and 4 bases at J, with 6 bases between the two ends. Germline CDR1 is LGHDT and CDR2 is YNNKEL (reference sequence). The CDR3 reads CASSQDPGYGYTF. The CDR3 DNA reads TGTGCCAGCAGCCAAGATCCAGGCTATGGCTACACCTTC.

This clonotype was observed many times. The CDR3 here is CASSFPPGLAGGGTQYF. In nucleotides, the CDR3 is TGTGCCAGCAGCTTCCCGCCGGGGCTAGCGGGAGGAGGTACGCAGTATTTT. The rearrangement uses TRBV7-9 and TRBJ2-3; 11 bases line up with TRBD2. The germline V gene has CDR1 SEHNR and CDR2 FQNEAQ (reference sequence). The CDR3 runs to 17 residues. The trim removed 3 bases at V and 8 bases at J, leaving 13 bases unmatched.

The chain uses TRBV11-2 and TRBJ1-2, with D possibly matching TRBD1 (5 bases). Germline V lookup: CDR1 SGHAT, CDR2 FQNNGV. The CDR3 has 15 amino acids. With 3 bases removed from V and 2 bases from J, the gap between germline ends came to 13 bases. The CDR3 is CASSFPGSGNYGYTF. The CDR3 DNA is TGTGCCAGCAGCTTCCCAGGGTCCGGCAACTATGGCTACACCTTC.

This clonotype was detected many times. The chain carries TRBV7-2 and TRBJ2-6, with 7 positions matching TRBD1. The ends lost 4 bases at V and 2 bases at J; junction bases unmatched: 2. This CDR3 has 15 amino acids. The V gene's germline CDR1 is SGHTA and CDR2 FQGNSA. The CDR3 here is CASSSDRAGANVLTF. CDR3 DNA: TGTGCCAGCAGCTCCGACAGGGCTGGGGCCAACGTCCTGACTTTC.